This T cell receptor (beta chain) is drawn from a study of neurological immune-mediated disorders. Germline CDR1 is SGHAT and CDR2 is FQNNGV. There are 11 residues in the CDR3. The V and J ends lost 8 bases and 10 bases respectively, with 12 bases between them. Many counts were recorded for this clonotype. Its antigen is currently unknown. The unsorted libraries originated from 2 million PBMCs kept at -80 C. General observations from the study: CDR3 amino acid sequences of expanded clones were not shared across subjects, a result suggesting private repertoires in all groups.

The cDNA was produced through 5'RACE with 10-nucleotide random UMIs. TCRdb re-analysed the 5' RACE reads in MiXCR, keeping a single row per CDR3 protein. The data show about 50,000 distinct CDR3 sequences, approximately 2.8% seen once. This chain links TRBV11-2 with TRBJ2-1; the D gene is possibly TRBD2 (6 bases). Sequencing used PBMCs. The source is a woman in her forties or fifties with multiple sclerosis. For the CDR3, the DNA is TGTGCCAGCTCGGGAGAAAGAGAGCAGTTCTTC. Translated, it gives CASSGEREQFF.